The 11 T cell receptor beta chains below come from one sample, sequenced in a study of blood T cell repertoires in COVID-19. Using immunoSEQ multiplex PCR, the repertoire was profiled, and TCRdb retains in-frame clones only, with some absent. The table lists fewer than 150,000 clones, 70% to 90% of them singletons. The source material was peripheral blood. These TCRs come from a man between 50 and 59 years old with acute or convalescent COVID-19.

The chain is built from TRBV6-6 and TRBJ1-3, with TRBD1 as a possible D gene (6 bases). The germline gives CDR1 MNHNY, CDR2 SVGAGI (reference sequence). V was clipped by 2 bases and J by 2 bases, with 13 bases between them. The CDR3 covers 16 residues. CDR3 sequence: CASSYMTKGAGNTIYF. DNA of the CDR3: TGTGCCAGCAGTTACATGACGAAGGGGGCTGGAAACACCATATATTTT.

This clone was seen a single time. The CDR3 bases are TGTGCCAGCGCCGGGTCGGGTGGTTCACCCCTCCACTTT. Translation gives CASAGSGGSPLHF. V and J are TRBV6-5 and TRBJ1-6; unclear D gene. CDR3 length equals 13 residues. V shed 8 bases and J shed 9 bases, with 14 bases lying between them. Germline CDR1 is MNHEY and CDR2 is SVGAGI.

The chain employs TRBV10-3 and TRBJ1-6; the D is unclear. V lost 3 bases to trimming and J lost 13 bases, with 10 bases between them. This CDR3 is built from 12 residues. Germline assignment: CDR1 ENHRY and CDR2 SYGVKD. The CDR3 bases are TGTGCCATCAGTGAAGGGAGTCCCCCCCTCCACTTT. Protein sequence: CAISEGSPPLHF.

The chain carries TRBV10-1 and TRBJ2-2; TRBD1 agrees at 7 bases. The CDR3 runs to 18 residues. The ends lost 4 bases at V and 2 bases at J; junction bases unmatched: 13. From germline, CDR1 is WNHNN and CDR2 SYGVQD (reference sequence). CDR3 nucleotides: TGCGCCAGCAGTGCGGGGCCCTGGACAGGACCCAACACCGGGGAGCTGTTTTTT. Protein product: CASSAGPWTGPNTGELFF.

The chain is built from TRBV4-1 and TRBJ2-5, with a possible D match to TRBD2 (5 bases). The CDR3 has 16 residues. Germline values: CDR1 MGHRA, CDR2 YSYEKL. The ends were cut back, 3 bases at V and 2 bases at J, with 16 bases in the middle. The CDR3: CASSQLLGLGQETQYF. The CDR3 region has the DNA TGCGCCAGCAGCCAGCTCCTTGGACTCGGGCAAGAGACCCAGTACTTC.

The rearrangement links TRBV6-2 or TRBV6-3 to TRBJ1-4; tentatively, D is TRBD1 (5 bases). CDR1 is MNHEY, CDR2 SVGEGT, per germline. V lost 4 bases to trimming and J lost 7 bases, with 19 bases between them. The CDR3 contains 16 residues. CDR3 sequence reads: CASSFTAAGPSEKLFF. The CDR3 DNA follows: TGTGCCAGCAGTTTCACGGCGGCAGGGCCTAGTGAAAAACTGTTTTTT.

The CDR3 reads CASSPGLSPFSGNTIYF. CDR3 coding DNA: TGTGCCAGCAGTCCCGGACTGTCTCCGTTCTCTGGAAACACCATATATTTT. V is TRBV6-6 and J is TRBJ1-3, with D hard to call. CDR1 and CDR2 (germline): MNHNY, SVGAGI (reference sequence). Trimming stripped 5 bases from V and 0 bases from J, with 17 bases between. This CDR3 comprises 17 residues.

This clone turned up a few times. This chain joins TRBV10-3 and TRBJ1-5; no reliable D call. Looked up from germline, CDR1 is ENHRY and CDR2 is SYGVKD. V dropped 0 bases and J dropped 5 bases, with 11 bases sitting between them. The CDR3 totals 15 residues. The CDR3 sequence: CAISESLAGYQPQHF. DNA of the CDR3: TGTGCCATCAGTGAGTCTTTGGCAGGTTATCAGCCCCAGCATTTT.

This CDR3 is CASSPESGRFYEQYF. The CDR3 nucleotides are TGTGCCAGCAGCCCAGAAAGCGGGAGATTCTACGAGCAGTACTTC. The rearrangement links TRBV11-3 to TRBJ2-7, with 8 bases that match TRBD2. The CDR3 is made up of 15 amino acids. V was pared by 5 bases and J by 3 bases, with 9 bases of the junction left unmatched. Germline CDR1 is SGHNT and CDR2 is YENEEA.

This chain links TRBV19 with TRBJ1-4; no clear D gene. The germline gives CDR1 LNHDA, CDR2 SQIVND (reference sequence). V shed 1 base and J shed 7 bases, with 10 bases lying between them. This CDR3 is built from 14 residues. CDR3 sequence (DNA): TGTGCCAGTAGTATAGGACCGAGGGCTGAAAAACTGTTTTTT. It yields the protein CASSIGPRAEKLFF.

The chain carries TRBV10-2 and TRBJ2-7, with TRBD1 matching over 7 bases. V shed 6 bases and J 0 bases; nucleotides not matched to a gene: 5. Germline V gene sequence: CDR1 WSHSY, CDR2 SAAADI. CDR3 length: 14 amino acids. CDR3 in amino acids: CASSDRDSSYEQYF. For the CDR3, the DNA is TGCGCCAGCAGCGACAGGGACAGCTCCTACGAGCAGTACTTC.